The 21 T cell receptor beta chains listed next were all sequenced from one sample in a study of patients and donors after allogeneic stem cell transplantation (dated by TCRdb to about 2020). The library was built by means of RT-PCR. These reads were obtained on a NextSeq 550. Starting from the raw public reads, TCRdb applied fastp trimming at Q25, assembled clones with MiXCR and retained in-frame beta chains. Identical CDR3 proteins give one entry, which carries the most common genes and DNA. For this sample the table gives a few hundred thousand distinct CDR3 sequences, of which 14% were detected only once. The ten largest clones capture 9.5% to 13% of the sample. The sequencing input was blood, either unsorted or a sorted T cell fraction (not recorded which). These receptors were obtained from a human donor who was either an allogeneic HSCT recipient or a stem cell or donor lymphocyte infusion donor (not recorded which). It is not recorded whose cells these are; they may come from a transplant donor.

This clonotype was detected ten times or more. V is TRBV27 and J is TRBJ1-2; 10 nucleotides match TRBD1. Trimming at V came to 7 bases and at J to 1 base, leaving 3 bases not matched to a gene. CDR3 length: 14 residues. Germline V gene sequence: CDR1 MNHEY, CDR2 SMNVEV (reference sequence). CDR3: CASKTGGSNYGYTF. In nucleotides, the CDR3 is TGTGCCAGCAAGACAGGGGGCAGTAACTATGGCTACACCTTC.

Ten or more counts support this clonotype. In DNA form, the CDR3 reads TGTGCCAGCAGCCAAGAACGAGGGAGAGAGACCCAGTACTTC. Protein sequence: CASSQERGRETQYF. The rearrangement links TRBV14 to TRBJ2-5, with a weak D call TRBD2 (5 bases). Germline V gene sequence: CDR1 SGHDN, CDR2 FVKESK. There are 14 residues in the CDR3. V lost 0 bases, J lost 4 bases, and 9 bases lay in between.

This clonotype was recorded many times. The rearrangement links TRBV28 to TRBJ2-6, with TRBD2 matching 7 bases. The CDR3 sequence is 16 residues long. With V trimmed by 5 bases and J by 3 bases, 7 bases remained unmatched. CDR1 is MDHEN, CDR2 SYDVKM, per germline. In DNA, the CDR3 is TGTGCCAGCAGTCCCCCGGGGGGAAGTGGGGCCAACGTCCTGACTTTC. It translates to CASSPPGGSGANVLTF.

This clonotype was found a few times. The chain combines TRBV5-6 with TRBJ2-2; 7 bases are a match to TRBD2. The CDR3 has 19 residues. Germline V gene sequence: CDR1 SGHDT, CDR2 YYEEEE. V gave up 2 bases and J gave up 1 base; unmatched junction bases: 14. The CDR3 DNA sequence: TGTGCCAGCAGCTTATTACGGCGGGGGTCCCCCATGAACACCGGGGAGCTGTTTTTT. As protein: CASSLLRRGSPMNTGELFF.

This clonotype was counted at least ten times. The chain has TRBV7-9 and TRBJ2-7; D may be TRBD1 (6 bases). Looked up from germline, CDR1 is SEHNR and CDR2 is FQNEAQ (reference sequence). The V and J ends lost 6 bases and 0 bases respectively, with 12 bases between them. The CDR3 spans 14 residues. The CDR3 sequence: CASSPRGGSYEQYF. The DNA for the CDR3 is TGTGCCAGCAGTCCCAGGGGCGGCTCCTACGAGCAGTACTTC.

This clonotype was recorded at least ten times. This chain joins TRBV27 and TRBJ1-1; 7 positions match TRBD1. Germline trimming cut 3 bases from V and 4 bases from J; bases unmatched to any gene: 8. Germline V CDR1 and CDR2: MNHEY, SMNVEV (reference sequence). The CDR3 is 15 amino acids. DNA for the CDR3: TGTGCCAGCAGTTTCCAGGGGGGTCGTGTCACTGAAGCTTTCTTT. Its translation: CASSFQGGRVTEAFF.

This clonotype has more than one count but fewer than ten. J is TRBJ2-3 and V is TRBV7-2, with TRBD1 matching 7 bases. CDR1 and CDR2 (germline): SGHTA, FQGNSA. V was clipped by 5 bases and J by 4 bases; unmatched bases: 12. There are 16 residues in the CDR3. The CDR3 DNA follows: TGTGCCAGCAGCACCGGGACAGCCCAAAGCGCAGATACGCAGTATTTT. This encodes CASSTGTAQSADTQYF.

This clonotype has just a few counts. The V call is TRBV3-1, the J call TRBJ2-1; no definite D call. Germline CDR1 is LGHDT and CDR2 is YNNKEL (reference sequence). The CDR3 extends over 13 amino acids. Trimming left V 4 bases short and J 7 bases short, with 11 bases between. DNA of the CDR3: TGTGCCAGCAGCCTGAGTCAGGTGAATGAGCAGTTCTTC. Protein: CASSLSQVNEQFF.

This chain joins TRBV6-1 and TRBJ1-2, with D uncertain. Trimming pared 9 bases from V and 8 bases from J, leaving 19 bases between. Germline values: CDR1 MNHNS, CDR2 SASEGT. The CDR3 is made up of 13 amino acids. The CDR3 loop is CASRRDPTGGYTF. DNA of the CDR3: TGTGCCAGTCGGCGGGATCCGACGGGGGGCTACACCTTC.

This clonotype occurred a few times. This chain connects TRBV29-1 to TRBJ2-5; a weak D match, TRBD2 (6 bases). The CDR3 totals 15 residues. The V gene lost 2 bases and the J gene lost 2 bases, with 15 bases spanning the gap. CDR1 is SQVTM, CDR2 ANQGSEA, per germline. For the CDR3, the DNA is TGCAGCGTTGAACCTCTGGAGGGCGGGCAAGAGACCCAGTACTTC. Its translation is CSVEPLEGGQETQYF.

Many counts were recorded for this clonotype. This chain joins TRBV6-5 and TRBJ1-5, with 7 bases aligning to TRBD1. The CDR3 consists of 15 residues. V was pared by 4 bases and J by 3 bases, with 6 bases of the junction left unmatched. From germline, CDR1 is MNHEY and CDR2 SVGAGI. The CDR3 DNA reads as TGTGCCAGCAGTTGGCCCGGGACAGACAATCAGCCCCAGCATTTT. Translated, it gives CASSWPGTDNQPQHF.

This clonotype has ten or more counts. The chain links TRBV7-8 to TRBJ2-3; a possible D gene is TRBD2 (6 bases). The germline gives CDR1 SGHVS, CDR2 FQNEAQ. The CDR3 loop spans 15 amino acids. With 7 bases removed from V and 0 bases from J, the gap between germline ends came to 14 bases. The CDR3 DNA follows: TGTGCCAGCACCCGGGACTCGGGGAGCACAGATACGCAGTATTTT. Amino acids: CASTRDSGSTDTQYF.

The chain carries TRBV20-1 and TRBJ2-1; the D gene is possibly TRBD2 (6 bases). The CDR3 totals 15 residues. Looked up from germline, CDR1 is DFQATT and CDR2 is SNEGSKA (reference sequence). V lost 6 bases to trimming and J lost 1 base, with 16 bases between them. Written as DNA, the CDR3 is TGCAGTGCGCATCCGGGACTGGGGTCCTACAATGAGCAGTTCTTC. Translating it yields CSAHPGLGSYNEQFF.

This clonotype was recorded a few times. The gene calls are TRBV9 and TRBJ2-7, with TRBD1 identical over 7 bases. The CDR3 covers 15 residues. The germline V gene has CDR1 SGDLS and CDR2 YYNGEE. Trimming took 0 bases from V and 3 from J; bases not matched to a gene: 6. The DNA of the CDR3 is TGTGCCAGCAGCGTAGCCGACCAGGGGGACTACGAGCAGTACTTC. Protein: CASSVADQGDYEQYF. Based on the CDR3 plus reference TRBV9 and TRBJ2-7, the full variable domain is DSGVTQTPKHLITATGQRVTLRCSPRSGDLSVYWYQQSLDQGLQFLIQYYNGEERAKGNILERFSAQQFPDLHSELNLSSLELGDSALYFCASSVADQGDYEQYFGPGTRLTVT.

This clonotype came up many times. The chain combines TRBV7-8 with TRBJ1-5; D remains ambiguous. The germline gives CDR1 SGHVS, CDR2 FQNEAQ. V was cut by 9 bases and J by 0 bases, with 18 bases left in between. CDR3 length: 16 amino acids. CDR3 DNA: TGTGCCAGTTCCGCCGGGCAGACTTATAGCAATCAGCCCCAGCATTTT. Its protein product is CASSAGQTYSNQPQHF. Filled out from reference TRBV7-8 and TRBJ1-5, the complete variable domain reads GAGVSQSPRYKVAKRGQDVALRCDPISGHVSLFWYQQALGQGPEFLTYFQNEAQLDKSGLPSDRFFAERPEGSVSTLKIQRTQQEDSAVYLCASSAGQTYSNQPQHFGDGTRLSIL.

This clonotype was observed many times. The J gene is TRBJ2-3, the V gene TRBV11-2, with 8 nucleotides matching TRBD2. V shed 2 bases and J 5 bases; nucleotides not matched to a gene: 15. The CDR3 is 18 amino acids. Germline CDR1 and CDR2: SGHAT and FQNNGV. Written as DNA, the CDR3 is TGTGCCAGCAGCTTATCACCCTCCGGCGGGGGGTTTGGAGATACGCAGTATTTT. This encodes CASSLSPSGGGFGDTQYF.

This clonotype was seen many times. V is TRBV7-2 and J is TRBJ1-1, with D tentatively TRBD1 (5 bases). V lost 6 bases, J lost 4 bases, and 15 bases lay in between. CDR1 is SGHTA and CDR2 is FQGNSA in the germline V gene. The CDR3 length is 14 residues. The CDR3 nucleotides read TGTGCCAGCAGTCTTCAGGCCAGGGTCACTGAAGCTTTCTTT. Translation: CASSLQARVTEAFF.

V usage is TRBV19 and J usage is TRBJ1-2; D remains ambiguous. CDR1 LNHDA and CDR2 SQIVND come from the germline V gene (reference sequence). Trimming pared 4 bases from V and 1 base from J, leaving 10 bases between. CDR3 length: 14 amino acids. CDR3: CASSNEGFNYGYTF. DNA for the CDR3: TGTGCCAGTAGTAATGAAGGATTTAACTATGGCTACACCTTC.

The chain joins TRBV12-3 or TRBV12-4 to TRBJ1-2; 10 bases agree with TRBD1. The CDR3 is made up of 13 amino acids. Losses at the gene ends were 6 bases for V and 8 bases for J; bases not matched to a gene: 6. CDR3 nucleotides: TGTGCCAGCAGCCACGGGACAGGGGTAGGCTACACCTTC. It specifies CASSHGTGVGYTF.

The rearrangement uses TRBV10-3 and TRBJ2-7, with TRBD1 identical over 9 bases. Germline values: CDR1 ENHRY, CDR2 SYGVKD. V gave up 6 bases and J gave up 5 bases; unmatched junction bases: 5. This CDR3 has 13 residues. CDR3 loop: CAIRDRGKNEQYF. CDR3 bases: TGTGCCATCAGGGACAGGGGAAAGAACGAGCAGTACTTC.

J is TRBJ1-3 and V is TRBV12-3 or TRBV12-4; D is unresolved. CDR3 length equals 14 residues. V was pared by 6 bases and J by 3 bases, with 12 bases between. CDR3 protein: CASSPRPLGNTIYF. Written as DNA, the CDR3 is TGTGCCAGCAGCCCGAGACCCCTTGGAAACACCATATATTTT.